These 13 T cell receptor beta chains were all obtained from the same sample, sequenced in a study of human T cells and chemical hapten exposure. Time point reported: healthy volunteer bleed at 2 weeks. The template was total RNA from unfractionated whole blood. TCRdb re-called the RACE reads through MiXCR, storing one row per CDR3 protein. The table includes roughly 130,000 distinct CDR3 sequences, 8.5% to 9.5% detected once. The sequencing input was whole blood. The receptors derive from a male donor in good health. Some clones in this sample may be carry-over from other donors' samples.

This clonotype was recorded at least ten times. The chain is built from TRBV7-2 and TRBJ2-3; 7 bases match TRBD2. Trimming at V came to 2 bases and at J to 5 bases, leaving 4 bases not matched to a gene. CDR1 is SGHTA, CDR2 FQGNSA, per germline. The CDR3 length is 14 residues. This CDR3 reads CASSLMGGGDTQYF. CDR3 nucleotide sequence: TGTGCCAGCAGCTTAATGGGCGGGGGAGATACGCAGTATTTT.

The J gene is TRBJ2-5, the V gene TRBV5-1; D is perhaps TRBD2 (6 bases). The CDR3 totals 17 residues. V was trimmed by 2 bases and J by 1 base, leaving 18 bases between them. The V gene's germline CDR1 is SGHRS and CDR2 YFSETQ. CDR3 protein: CASSFLLSGVGQETQYF. The CDR3 region has the DNA TGCGCCAGCAGCTTCCTCCTTTCGGGGGTTGGCCAAGAGACCCAGTACTTC.

The J gene is TRBJ2-3, the V gene TRBV4-1; D is perhaps TRBD2 (5 bases). Germline CDR1 MGHRA, CDR2 YSYEKL. The CDR3 sequence is 16 residues long. V lost 4 bases to trimming and J lost 3 bases, with 17 bases between them. CDR3 amino acids: CASSPPGSGSTDTQYF. For the CDR3, the DNA is TGCGCCAGCAGCCCCCCAGGATCGGGATCGACAGATACGCAGTATTTT.

This chain uses TRBV12-3 or TRBV12-4 with TRBJ2-1; 13 nucleotides match TRBD2. V gave up 8 bases and J gave up 1 base; unmatched junction bases: 8. The length of the CDR3 is 17 residues. CDR3: CASGKGLAGSSYNEQFF. The CDR3 DNA reads TGTGCCAGCGGAAAGGGACTAGCGGGGAGTTCCTACAATGAGCAGTTCTTC.

Ten or more counts support this clonotype. The CDR3 DNA follows: TGTGCCAGCAGTTTCGGGGGGTCCCAGAACTATGGCTACACCTTC. It codes for CASSFGGSQNYGYTF. The rearrangement uses TRBV27 and TRBJ1-2; D possibly corresponds to TRBD1 (5 bases). V lost 3 bases, J lost 2 bases, and 13 bases lay in between. CDR1 and CDR2 from the germline V gene are MNHEY and SMNVEV (reference sequence). CDR3 length equals 15 residues.

This clonotype was found many times. The chain has TRBV12-3 or TRBV12-4 and TRBJ1-2; D unresolved. V lost 6 bases, J lost 1 base, and 12 bases lay in between. This CDR3 comprises 14 residues. The CDR3 is CASSRPGVNYGYTF. CDR3 in DNA: TGTGCCAGCAGCCGACCAGGCGTTAACTATGGCTACACCTTC.

The CDR3 DNA is TGTGCCAGTAGTGGTACTCCTAGCGGAACTAGCACAGATACGCAGTATTTT. Encoded protein: CASSGTPSGTSTDTQYF. This rearrangement joins TRBV19 to TRBJ2-3, with 7 bases identical to TRBD2. The CDR3 length is 17 residues. The V and J ends lost 5 bases and 0 bases, in that order; junction bases with no gene match: 11. CDR1 and CDR2 from the germline V gene are LNHDA and SQIVND (reference sequence).

This clonotype was seen ten or more times. The rearrangement joins TRBV5-1 to TRBJ2-2; no firm D call. V was cut by 0 bases and J by 4 bases, with 7 bases left in between. The CDR3 is made up of 14 amino acids. The germline V gene encodes CDR1 SGHRS and CDR2 YFSETQ. CDR3 bases: TGCGCCAGCAGCTTGGTGCTATTCACCGGGGAGCTGTTTTTT. This sequence encodes CASSLVLFTGELFF.

This clonotype occurred many times. The gene calls are TRBV18 and TRBJ1-1; D gene ambiguous. The CDR3 spans 11 residues. V lost 4 bases and J 3 bases, leaving 3 bases between the germline ends. Germline assignment: CDR1 KGHSH and CDR2 LQKENI. CDR3 sequence: CASSQDTEAFF. The CDR3 nucleotides are TGTGCCAGCTCACAAGACACTGAAGCTTTCTTT.

The rearrangement uses TRBV2 and TRBJ1-4; 8 bases map to TRBD1. With 6 bases clipped from V and 8 bases from J, the junction kept 8 bases outside the gene matches. The CDR3 has 14 amino acids. In germline, CDR1 is SNHLY, CDR2 FYNNEI. For the CDR3, the DNA is TGTGCCAGCAGGGTGTCTACAGGGGGAGAAAAACTGTTTTTT. Amino acids: CASRVSTGGEKLFF.

This clonotype occurred many times. CDR3 bases: TGTGCCAGCAGCAAAGGGGGGCCCGGTCAGCCCCAGCATTTT. Translated, it gives CASSKGGPGQPQHF. The genes are TRBV21-1 and TRBJ1-5; no check of the table's D call, TRBD1, against the DNA was made. TRBV21-1 is termed a pseudogene. This CDR3 has 14 residues.

The rearrangement links TRBV19 to TRBJ1-5, with TRBD1 matching 7 bases. The CDR3 spans 17 residues. The germline V gene has CDR1 LNHDA and CDR2 SQIVND (reference sequence). The V and J ends lost 5 bases and 5 bases, in that order; junction bases with no gene match: 15. This chain's CDR3 is CASSLGTAPARDQPQHF. The CDR3 nucleotides read TGTGCCAGTAGTCTCGGGACAGCCCCTGCGCGTGATCAGCCCCAGCATTTT.

A few counts support this clonotype. The rearrangement links TRBV15 to TRBJ2-7; D is uncertain. There are 14 residues in the CDR3. Deletions cut 0 bases from V and 1 base from J, with 7 bases between. The V gene's germline CDR1 is LNHNV and CDR2 YYDKDF (reference sequence). CDR3 sequence (DNA): TGTGCCACCAGCAGAGATCTTGGGTCCTACGAGCAGTACTTC. Its translation is CATSRDLGSYEQYF.